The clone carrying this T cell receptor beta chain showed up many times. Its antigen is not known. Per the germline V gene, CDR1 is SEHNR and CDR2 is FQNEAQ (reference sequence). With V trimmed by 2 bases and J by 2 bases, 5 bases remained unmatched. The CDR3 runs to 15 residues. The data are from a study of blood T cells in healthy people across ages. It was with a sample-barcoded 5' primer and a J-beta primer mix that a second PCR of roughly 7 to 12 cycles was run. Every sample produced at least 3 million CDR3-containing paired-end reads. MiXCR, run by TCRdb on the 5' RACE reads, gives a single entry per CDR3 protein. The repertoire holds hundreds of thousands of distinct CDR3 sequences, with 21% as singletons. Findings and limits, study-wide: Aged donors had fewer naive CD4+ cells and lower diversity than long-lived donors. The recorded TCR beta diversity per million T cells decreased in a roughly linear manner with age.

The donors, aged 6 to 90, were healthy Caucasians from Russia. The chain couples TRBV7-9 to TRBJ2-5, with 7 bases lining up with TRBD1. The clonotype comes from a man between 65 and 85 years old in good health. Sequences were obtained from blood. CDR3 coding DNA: TGTGCCAGCAGCTTAAACCGGGACAGACAAGAGACCCAGTACTTC. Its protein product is CASSLNRDRQETQYF.